A selection of T cell receptor beta chains follows, all from one sample in a study of blood T cell repertoires in COVID-19. Repertoires were generated with immunoSEQ multiplex PCR, while TCRdb's copy carries only in-frame clones and drops some. The repertoire holds about 150,000 clones, with about 86% as singletons. Sequencing was performed on peripheral blood. Every receptor here comes from a man aged 65-85 years with acute or convalescent COVID-19. CDR3s include the opening cysteine and the closing phenylalanine or tryptophan.

v_call cdr3_aa
TRBV5-4 CASSLGQGGGNTIYF
TRBV9 CASSTSGTGGLETQYF
TRBV5-1 CASSSGTGGAGETQYF
TRBV11-3 CASSHGQGRADTQYF
TRBV15 CATSRGTGGSVDTQYF
TRBV7-9 CASSLAVGQGYEQYF
TRBV14 CASSPGLAASTDTQYF
TRBV30 CAWTGGYTDTQYF
TRBV24-1 CATSSGTVGEQYF
TRBV11-2 CASSLVGGVSYEQYF
TRBV9 CASSVASGRAADTQYF
TRBV11-2 CASSLVLAGEQYF
TRBV4-1 CASSQDERGSEKLFF
TRBV30 CAWSVKGGRHEQYF
TRBV11-1 CASSLRLAGSNEQFF
TRBV28 CASSLGDRDTDTQYF
TRBV9 CASSAQGRASEQFF
TRBV19 CASSIIGGLAGGPITDTQYF
TRBV2 CASKQDRGNTDTQYF
TRBV5-1 CASSLGLSYNEQFF
TRBV5-1 CASSLGTNNEQFF
TRBV5-1 CASSTTGGPQSYTF
TRBV3-1/TRBV3-2 CASSQDYPSYEQYF
TRBV9 CASSRLGQGDTEAFF
TRBV25-1 CASTGTNQETQYF
TRBV12-3/TRBV12-4 CASSITGNQPQHF
TRBV3-1/TRBV3-2 CASSQVGTVGTDTQYF